This TCR beta chain was captured in a study of T cell responses to AZD1222 COVID-19 vaccine. A word on this clone: The antigen remains unidentified.

TCRdb keeps only in-frame clones here, not all; method: immunoSEQ multiplex PCR. Of 200,000 to 250,000 clones listed, 85% to 95% are singletons. Study-wide results and limits: Spike-specific TCR breadth rose after two AZD1222 doses, and depth rose as well.

Germline V CDR1 and CDR2: SGHRS, YFSETQ. The CDR3 covers 14 residues. Trimming removed 0 bases from V and 4 bases from J, with 5 bases in between. The rearrangement joins TRBV5-1 to TRBJ1-6; D perhaps matches TRBD1 (5 bases). This sequence originates from an adult in good health. Source: peripheral blood, taken on day 0 of MenACWY control vaccination. Written as DNA, the CDR3 is TGCGCCAGCAGCTTGGGACAGTATAATTCACCCCTCCACTTT. Translating it yields CASSLGQYNSPLHF. The entire variable domain, with the rest obtained from reference TRBV5-1 and TRBJ1-6, is as follows: KAGVTQTPRYLIKTRGQQVTLSCSPISGHRSVSWYQQTPGQGLQFLFEYFSETQRNKGNFPGRFSGRQFSNSRSEMNVSTLELGDSALYLCASSLGQYNSPLHFGNGTRLTVT.